The clone carrying this T cell receptor (beta chain) showed up many times. Stability of Graves' hyperthyroidism was defined as absent ophthalmopathy progression within 18 months. Every diagnosis used clinical symptoms, serum thyroxine and TRAb, thyroid ultrasound and orbital computed tomography. What was amplified from RNA transcripts were TCR beta CDR3 regions. Initially, a first-round RT-PCR of the TCR CDR3 employed the HTBI primer set. TCRdb itself ran the multiplex PCR reads through MiXCR, one entry per CDR3 protein. The sample holds around 450,000 distinct CDR3 sequences; 15% to 17% are singletons and the top ten take 7.5% to 8%. This record comes from a study of T cells in Graves' hyperthyroidism and ophthalmopathy. V was clipped by 5 bases and J by 9 bases; unmatched bases: 7. Germline assignment: CDR1 SGHNT and CDR2 YENEEA. The CDR3 spans 13 residues.

This sequence joins TRBV11-3 and TRBJ2-1; 7 bases agree with TRBD2. The source is a woman aged 18-29 years with Graves' hyperthyroidism. Sequenced input: blood. The CDR3 spells CASSRGSGGEQFF. The CDR3 DNA sequence: TGTGCCAGCAGCCGTGGGTCGGGGGGTGAGCAGTTCTTC. The variable domain in full, completed from reference TRBV11-3 and TRBJ2-1, reads EAGVVQSPRYKIIEKKQPVAFWCNPISGHNTLYWYLQNLGQGPELLIRYENEEAVDDSQLPKDRFSAERLKGVDSTLKIQPAELGDSAVYLCASSRGSGGEQFFGPGTRLTVL.